This entry concerns a single TCR beta chain. The data stem from a study of blood T cell repertoires in COVID-19. Study in general: From T cells, B-cell-depleted T cells, or PBMCs came the material, which was cDNA or gDNA.

Source study methods: Amplification from reference gene primers served as the basis for estimated nucleated cell counts. The table came from immunoSEQ multiplex PCR; TCRdb's copy has only in-frame clones and leaves some out. The V and J calls and clone size come from that table; D and trimming were worked out from the DNA. Here the sample spans about 400,000 clones, just under 90% being singletons. Germline V gene lookup returns CDR1 LNHDA and CDR2 SQIVND (reference sequence). V was pared by 6 bases and J by 5 bases, with 14 bases between. This CDR3 comprises 13 residues. Cohort placement rested on clinical history that participants reported themselves.

The sequenced sample consisted of PBMCs or T cells enriched from blood (not recorded which). The rearrangement uses TRBV19 and TRBJ2-7, with a tentative D call TRBD1 (5 bases). The clonotype was recovered from a woman in her twenties or thirties who had recovered from COVID-19. The CDR3 bases are TGTGCCAGTAGGCCTACAGGTAGAAACGAGCAGTACTTC. As protein: CASRPTGRNEQYF. The entire variable domain, with the rest obtained from reference TRBV19 and TRBJ2-7, is as follows: DGGITQSPKYLFRKEGQNVTLSCEQNLNHDAMYWYRQDPGQGLRLIYYSQIVNDFQKGDIAEGYSVSREKKESFPLTVTSAQKNPTAFYLCASRPTGRNEQYFGPGTRLTVT.